Listed below are T cell receptor beta chains from one sample, sequenced in a study of siplizumab effects on memory and regulatory T cells. Assay used: immunoSEQ multiplex PCR; TCRdb lists only in-frame clones, some missing. The sample lists around 100,000 clones, roughly 94% seen once, with 0.55% to 0.85% in the top ten. The sequenced sample was Tregs sorted from blood. The source is a human donor in good health. Each CDR3 is given with its conserved first and last residue. The D gene is left open where the match is weak. Clone size is shown for a subset of rows, as once, few, many or a class of expanded clone.

d_call | clone_size | j_call | v_call | cdr3_aa | cdr3_nt
NA | NA | TRBJ1-4 | TRBV5-1 | CASSSLTAHEKLFF | TGCGCCAGCAGCTCTTTGACAGCGCATGAAAAACTGTTTTTT
NA | NA | TRBJ2-1 | TRBV18 | CASSFSYNEQFF | TGTGCCAGCTCCTTTTCCTACAATGAGCAGTTCTTC
TRBD1 | once | TRBJ1-3 | TRBV10-3 | CAIKPDRGPSGNTIYF | TGTGCCATCAAACCGGACAGGGGGCCAAGCGGAAACACCATATATTTT
TRBD1 | NA | TRBJ1-2 | TRBV10-1 | CASSESYRGGGYTF | TGCGCCAGCAGTGAGTCTTACAGGGGAGGAGGCTACACCTTC
NA | NA | TRBJ2-7 | TRBV28 | CASVTFGTGSYEQYF | TGTGCCAGCGTCACCTTCGGCACAGGTTCCTACGAGCAGTACTTC
TRBD2 | NA | TRBJ2-7 | TRBV30 | CASLRGLATSYEQYF | TGTGCCTCGCTTCGAGGACTAGCTACTTCCTACGAGCAGTACTTC
NA | NA | TRBJ1-1 | TRBV30 | CAWSLLDLNTAAFF | TGTGCCTGGAGTCTACTGGATCTGAACACTGCAGCTTTCTTT
NA | NA | TRBJ2-1 | TRBV15 | CATSSSEGRGSYNEQFF | TGTGCCACCAGCAGTTCTGAAGGAAGGGGATCCTACAATGAGCAGTTCTTC
NA | NA | TRBJ2-7 | TRBV5-1 | CASRDVPSYEQYF | TGCGCCAGCAGGGACGTTCCCTCCTACGAGCAGTACTTC
NA | NA | TRBJ1-2 | TRBV14 | CASSQVRGRASGYTF | TGTGCCAGCAGCCAAGTAAGGGGTAGGGCGAGTGGCTACACCTTC
NA | NA | TRBJ2-7 | TRBV30 | CAWSASPTYEQYF | TGTGCCTGGAGTGCCTCCCCCACCTACGAGCAGTACTTC
TRBD1 | once | TRBJ2-7 | TRBV5-5 | CASSLVGTGHYEQYF | TGTGCCAGCAGCTTGGTGGGGACAGGCCACTACGAGCAGTACTTC
NA | NA | TRBJ2-5 | TRBV19 | CASSSQKRGTQYF | TGTGCCAGTAGTTCGCAAAAAAGAGGGACCCAGTACTTC
NA | NA | TRBJ2-7 | TRBV7-2 | CASSLPFYEQYF | TGTGCCAGCAGCCTCCCTTTCTACGAGCAGTACTTC
NA | NA | TRBJ1-2 | TRBV27 | CASSSLKGTLIYGYTF | TGTGCCAGCAGCTCCCTGAAGGGGACCCTTATCTATGGCTACACCTTC
NA | NA | TRBJ1-2 | TRBV29-1 | CSVGTGTYGYTF | TGCAGCGTGGGAACAGGGACCTATGGCTACACCTTC
NA | NA | TRBJ1-4 | TRBV19 | CASANGGGEKLFF | TGTGCCAGTGCAAACGGGGGTGGTGAAAAACTGTTTTTT
NA | NA | TRBJ1-1 | TRBV28 | CASSTAQILVYPEAFF | TGTGCCAGCAGTACTGCCCAAATCCTCGTTTACCCTGAAGCTTTCTTT
NA | NA | TRBJ2-7 | TRBV29-1 | CSVLAASGTGEQYF | TGCAGCGTATTAGCGGCATCGGGAACGGGCGAGCAGTACTTC
NA | NA | TRBJ1-3 | TRBV23-1 | CASSPCRQTGCTIYF | TGCGCCAGCAGTCCATGTCGACAGACTGGATGCACCATATATTTT
NA | NA | TRBJ2-2 | TRBV25-1 | CASSEYSRGGNTGELFF | TGTGCCAGCAGTGAATACAGCAGGGGGGGGAACACCGGGGAGCTGTTTTTT
NA | NA | TRBJ2-7 | TRBV5-1 | CASSTGLLSYEQYF | TGCGCCAGCAGCACGGGACTCCTCTCCTACGAGCAGTACTTC
NA | NA | TRBJ1-2 | TRBV10-3 | CAISEGGDGYGYTF | TGTGCCATCAGTGAGGGGGGGGACGGCTATGGCTACACCTTC
TRBD1 | NA | TRBJ2-7 | TRBV15 | CATSREQGIYEQYF | TGTGCCACCAGCAGAGAACAGGGGATCTACGAGCAGTACTTC
NA | NA | TRBJ2-7 | TRBV5-6 | CASSLVSAYEQYF | TGTGCCAGCAGCTTAGTATCGGCCTACGAGCAGTACTTC
TRBD2 | once | TRBJ2-7 | TRBV29-1 | CSVTISGRSSYEQYF | TGCAGCGTCACCATTAGCGGGAGGTCCTCCTACGAGCAGTACTTC
NA | once | TRBJ2-3 | TRBV7-2 | CASSSHTDTQYF | TGTGCCAGCAGCTCCCACACAGATACGCAGTATTTT
NA | few | TRBJ2-5 | TRBV7-9 | CASSLAETQYF | TGTGCCAGCAGCTTAGCGGAGACCCAGTACTTC
NA | NA | TRBJ2-7 | TRBV9 | CASSISPSNEQYF | TGTGCCAGCAGCATTAGTCCTAGTAACGAGCAGTACTTC
NA | NA | TRBJ1-4 | TRBV29-1 | CSVVAANEKLFF | TGCAGCGTTGTGGCGGCTAATGAAAAACTGTTTTTT
NA | NA | TRBJ2-1 | TRBV7-8 | CASKPPGTGTNEQFF | TGTGCCAGCAAACCACCGGGAACAGGGACCAATGAGCAGTTCTTC
NA | NA | TRBJ1-2 | TRBV7-9 | CASSSNAQANYGYTF | TGTGCCAGCAGCTCAAATGCCCAGGCTAACTATGGCTACACCTTC
NA | NA | TRBJ1-5 | TRBV5-8 | CASSSGPTRGQPQHF | TGTGCCAGCAGCTCGGGACCGACAAGGGGACAGCCCCAGCATTTT
NA | NA | TRBJ2-4 | TRBV7-3 | CASSLGPNSENIQYF | TGTGCCAGCAGCTTAGGTCCCAATTCCGAAAACATTCAGTACTTC
NA | NA | TRBJ1-1 | TRBV19 | CASSISLNTEAFF | TGTGCCAGTAGTATAAGTTTGAACACTGAAGCTTTCTTT
TRBD1 | NA | TRBJ1-1 | TRBV23-1 | CASSQSGTGGPEAFF | TGCGCCAGCAGTCAATCCGGGACAGGGGGCCCCGAAGCTTTCTTT